This TCR beta chain was captured in a study of regulatory T cells in long-lasting Graves disease. The time point denotes: persistent/refractory GD, antithyroid drugs over 5 years with positive TRAb. Generation of the TCR library employed RNA extracted from PBMCs. Concerning this clonotype: The CDR3 carries no conserved terminal phenylalanine or tryptophan, so it likely arises from a read error.

Combining iRepertoire HTBI primers with Arm-PCR of CDR3 regions, the authors built TCR beta libraries. TCRdb fed the multiplex PCR reads into MiXCR, producing one record per CDR3 protein. The repertoire holds over 650,000 distinct CDR3 sequences, with around 30% as singletons. V gave up 6 bases and J gave up 4 bases, with 12 bases separating them. This CDR3 has 13 residues. CDR1 and CDR2 from the germline V gene are MDHEN and SYDVKM. Material: peripheral blood mononuclear cells (PBMCs), obtained when the disease was refractory, from a patient treated with antithyroid drugs. J is TRBJ2-5 and V is TRBV28; a possible D gene is TRBD2 (5 bases). The sequence was collected from a female donor with Graves disease. CDR3 DNA: TGTGCCAGCAGCAAGTCCGGAGGAGAGACCCAGTACCTC. This encodes CASSKSGGETQYL.